The clone carrying this T cell receptor beta chain turned up a few times. Trimming shortened V by 0 bases and J by 0 bases, and 5 bases separated the two germline ends. Germline V gene sequence: CDR1 GTSNPN, CDR2 SVGIG (reference sequence). The CDR3 has 13 residues. This entry comes from a study of identical twins. One entry per CDR3 protein results from TCRdb running MiXCR on the 5' RACE reads. The repertoire holds hundreds of thousands of distinct CDR3 sequences, with about 9.4% as singletons. These data also featured in a second study, about yellow fever vaccine responses in identical twins.

The chain uses TRBV30 and TRBJ1-2; D remains ambiguous. The specimen was PBMCs. The source is a young woman in good health. This chain's CDR3 is CAWSVQSNYGYTF. The CDR3 region has the DNA TGTGCCTGGAGTGTACAGTCTAACTATGGCTACACCTTC.